The 7 T cell receptor beta chains below all came from one sample that was sequenced in a study of blood T cell repertoires in COVID-19. Profiled with immunoSEQ multiplex PCR; TCRdb holds only in-frame clones, not every one. The table has approximately 150,000 clones, approximately 86% seen once; the top ten hold under 3.5%. The sequencing sample was made of peripheral blood. Every receptor here comes from a man between 65 and 80 years old with acute or convalescent COVID-19.

The chain has TRBV5-1 and TRBJ2-1, with D unclear. Germline CDR1 SGHRS, CDR2 YFSETQ. V gave up 0 bases and J gave up 8 bases, with 6 bases separating them. This CDR3 has 12 residues. The CDR3 DNA reads as TGCGCCAGCAGCTTGGGACTTTATGAGCAGTTCTTC. Protein: CASSLGLYEQFF.

The genes are TRBV6-6 and TRBJ1-1; 9 bases align to TRBD1. The CDR3 is 15 residues long. V lost 5 bases and J lost 0; bases outside the gene matches: 4. Germline V gene sequence: CDR1 MNHNY, CDR2 SVGAGI (reference sequence). In DNA form, the CDR3 reads TGTGCCAGCAGTCAACAGGGGGCTATGAACACTGAAGCTTTCTTT. Translated: CASSQQGAMNTEAFF.

The chain carries TRBV28 and TRBJ2-2, with D tentatively TRBD1 (6 bases). V shed 5 bases and J shed 0 bases, with 13 bases lying between them. CDR1 and CDR2 from the germline V gene are MDHEN and SYDVKM. The CDR3 sequence is 16 residues long. The CDR3 is CASSTDRYSNTGELFF. The CDR3 nucleotides are TGTGCCAGCAGTACTGACAGGTATTCGAACACCGGGGAGCTGTTTTTT.

The V and J genes are TRBV5-3 and TRBJ2-3, with D maybe TRBD1 (6 bases). TRBV5-3 is an open reading frame whose function is uncertain. CDR3 length: 12 amino acids. With 3 bases removed from V and 11 bases from J, the gap between germline ends came to 13 bases. CDR3 coding DNA: TGTGCCAGAAGCTACAGGGACAAGGTGCAGTATTTT. The encoded protein is CARSYRDKVQYF.

V gene TRBV27 combines with J gene TRBJ2-5; the D gene is possibly TRBD2 (6 bases). This CDR3 spans 13 amino acids. Germline values: CDR1 MNHEY, CDR2 SMNVEV (reference sequence). With 1 base removed from V and 4 bases from J, the gap between germline ends came to 7 bases. The CDR3 bases are TGTGCCAGCAGTTTATTGGGGGGAGAGACCCAGTACTTC. Translation gives CASSLLGGETQYF.

The chain joins TRBV27 to TRBJ2-5; 10 nucleotides match TRBD1. The V segment lost 5 bases and the J segment 1 base; nucleotides outside the gene matches: 10. CDR1 is MNHEY, CDR2 SMNVEV, per germline (reference sequence). The CDR3 loop spans 17 amino acids. CDR3 sequence: CASSSYGDRGFQETQYF. The CDR3 DNA reads TGTGCCAGCAGTAGTTACGGGGACAGGGGTTTCCAAGAGACCCAGTACTTC.

The CDR3 reads CASTHPSSGNTIYF. CDR3 DNA: TGTGCCAGCACCCATCCTAGCTCTGGAAACACCATATATTTT. This chain links TRBV6-6 with TRBJ1-3; unclear D gene. Trimming took off 7 bases at V and 0 bases at J, with 10 bases between the two ends. CDR3 length: 14 residues. Germline assignment: CDR1 MNHNY and CDR2 SVGAGI (reference sequence).